What follows are 26 T cell receptor beta chains derived from one specimen sequenced in a study of blood T cell repertoires in COVID-19. The method was immunoSEQ multiplex PCR; TCRdb's version includes in-frame clones alone and lacks a portion of them. The sample comprises 150,000 to 250,000 clones, 70% to 85% of which are singletons, and 6% to 8% rests with the top ten. The sequencing sample was made of peripheral blood. The receptor set was obtained from a human donor with acute or convalescent COVID-19. The donor label of this sample is uncertain.

In DNA, the CDR3 is TGTGCCAGCAGCCATAGTAGCGGGATCTACGAGCAGTACTTC. Translated, it gives CASSHSSGIYEQYF. V usage is TRBV3-1 (or the pseudogene TRBV3-2) and J usage is TRBJ2-7; 8 bases match TRBD2. The CDR3 spans 14 residues. Germline trimming cut 3 bases from V and 3 bases from J; bases unmatched to any gene: 4. Germline V gives CDR1 LGHDT, CDR2 YNNKEL (reference sequence).

The chain is built from TRBV7-9 and TRBJ1-1; D is perhaps TRBD1 (6 bases). The germline V and J ends were trimmed by 6 bases and 5 bases, with 16 bases remaining between them. The germline V gene has CDR1 SEHNR and CDR2 FQNEAQ (reference sequence). CDR3 length: 14 amino acids. The CDR3 nucleotides are TGTGCCAGCAGGGGAGGGGGGATAAAGACTGAAGCTTTCTTT. Translated: CASRGGGIKTEAFF.

This clone was observed a handful of times. CDR3 amino acids: CASSPGSGSYEQYF. The CDR3 DNA is TGTGCCAGCAGCCCAGGGAGCGGGAGCTACGAGCAGTACTTC. The J gene is TRBJ2-7, the V gene TRBV4-2; the match to TRBD2 covers 8 bases. The CDR3 length is 14 residues. Per germline, CDR1 LGHNA and CDR2 YNFKEQ. V shed 4 bases and J 3 bases; nucleotides not matched to a gene: 5.

This clone occurred a few times. V is TRBV19 and J is TRBJ1-5; D is possibly TRBD1 (5 bases). Trimming cost V 0 bases and J 6 bases, with 12 bases left between them. The CDR3 has 15 amino acids. Germline CDR1 reads LNHDA; CDR2 reads SQIVND (reference sequence). The CDR3 region is CASSIDPGRGQPQHF. Written as DNA, the CDR3 is TGTGCCAGTAGTATAGATCCAGGGCGCGGTCAGCCCCAGCATTTT. Full variable domain (remainder filled in from reference TRBV19 and TRBJ1-5): DGGITQSPKYLFRKEGQNVTLSCEQNLNHDAMYWYRQDPGQGLRLIYYSQIVNDFQKGDIAEGYSVSREKKESFPLTVTSAQKNPTAFYLCASSIDPGRGQPQHFGDGTRLSIL.

The rearrangement links TRBV15 to TRBJ1-6, with D possibly TRBD1 on 5 matching bases. Germline V gives CDR1 LNHNV, CDR2 YYDKDF (reference sequence). V was cut by 0 bases and J by 9 bases, with 9 bases left in between. The CDR3 length is 14 residues. The CDR3 DNA reads TGTGCCACCAGCAGAGATCGCAGGGCTTCACCCCTCCACTTT. Translating gives CATSRDRRASPLHF.

The gene calls are TRBV27 and TRBJ2-1; 7 nucleotides agree with TRBD1. The CDR3 loop spans 17 amino acids. With 1 base clipped from V and 7 bases from J, the junction kept 13 bases outside the gene matches. Germline CDR1 MNHEY, CDR2 SMNVEV (reference sequence). CDR3 sequence (DNA): TGTGCCAGCAGTTTATATGGTTGGGCAGGGGGACAAAATGAGCAGTTCTTC. Translation: CASSLYGWAGGQNEQFF.

The gene calls are TRBV9 and TRBJ2-2; 8 bases agree with TRBD1. The CDR3 extends over 17 amino acids. CDR1 and CDR2 (germline): SGDLS, YYNGEE. The V gene end was trimmed by 0 bases and the J gene end by 6 bases; junction bases not matched to a gene: 10. In nucleotides, the CDR3 is TGTGCCAGCAGCGTAGGGACAGGGATGTTCCGGGCCGGGGAGCTGTTTTTT. The encoded protein is CASSVGTGMFRAGELFF.

V usage is TRBV29-1 and J usage is TRBJ1-2, with D uncertain. The CDR3 totals 13 residues. The germline CDR1 and CDR2 sequences are SQVTM and ANQGSEA. V lost 4 bases and J lost 8, with 17 bases in between. CDR3 sequence reads: CSVATDGRRGYTF. CDR3 bases: TGCAGCGTTGCCACGGACGGGAGGAGGGGCTACACCTTC. Full variable domain (remainder filled in from reference TRBV29-1 and TRBJ1-2): SAVISQKPSRDICQRGTSLTIQCQVDSQVTMMFWYRQQPGQSLTLIATANQGSEATYESGFVIDKFPISRPNLTFSTLTVSNMSPEDSSIYLCSVATDGRRGYTFGSGTRLTVV.

The CDR3 reads CASSKDSTRETQYF. The CDR3 bases are TGTGCCAGTAGTAAGGACAGTACCAGAGAGACCCAGTACTTC. The V call is TRBV19, the J call TRBJ2-5, with D possibly being TRBD1 (6 bases). V was cut by 4 bases and J by 4 bases, with 13 bases left in between. CDR1 and CDR2 from the germline V gene are LNHDA and SQIVND (reference sequence). This CDR3 region has 14 residues.

The J gene is TRBJ1-1, the V gene TRBV6-5, with D perhaps TRBD1 (6 bases). With 0 bases removed from V and 6 bases from J, the gap between germline ends came to 11 bases. The germline V gene encodes CDR1 MNHEY and CDR2 SVGAGI. The CDR3 covers 14 residues. CDR3 sequence: CASSYSKGGAEAFF. The CDR3 DNA reads TGTGCCAGCAGTTACTCGAAAGGGGGGGCTGAAGCTTTCTTT.

Only a few counts were recorded for this clone. The chain is built from TRBV29-1 and TRBJ2-1; TRBD2 agrees at 7 bases. The CDR3 loop spans 12 amino acids. V gave up 5 bases and J gave up 5 bases; unmatched junction bases: 3. The V gene's germline CDR1 is SQVTM and CDR2 ANQGSEA. The CDR3: CSVPRGDNEQFF. As DNA, the CDR3 is TGCAGCGTTCCTCGGGGGGACAATGAGCAGTTCTTC.

The chain uses TRBV28 and TRBJ1-2, with 8 nucleotides matching TRBD1. Germline V gene data show CDR1 as MDHEN and CDR2 as SYDVKM. The CDR3 contains 13 residues. With V trimmed by 10 bases and J by 6 bases, 10 bases remained unmatched. The DNA of the CDR3 is TGTGCCACCGGGGGACAGGCACTTAATGGCTACACCTTC. This sequence encodes CATGGQALNGYTF.

CDR3 DNA: TGTGCCAGCAGTTTATCGGGGAGGGGTGATCAGCCCCAGCATTTT. It translates to CASSLSGRGDQPQHF. The chain has TRBV27 and TRBJ1-5; D perhaps matches TRBD1 (5 bases). V was trimmed by 0 bases and J by 5 bases, leaving 11 bases between them. This CDR3 is 15 amino acids long. Germline V gene data show CDR1 as MNHEY and CDR2 as SMNVEV (reference sequence).

V is TRBV28 and J is TRBJ1-2, with D possibly matching TRBD1 (5 bases). From germline, CDR1 is MDHEN and CDR2 SYDVKM. The CDR3 length is 16 residues. V was pared by 2 bases and J by 4 bases, with 17 bases between. CDR3 in DNA: TGTGCCAGCAGTTTAGAAATTCTAGGGGCGAGCTATGGCTACACCTTC. It yields the protein CASSLEILGASYGYTF.

The chain joins TRBV29-1 to TRBJ2-3; 7 nucleotides agree with TRBD1. Germline V gene sequence: CDR1 SQVTM, CDR2 ANQGSEA. J gave up 0 bases and V 5 bases, and 8 bases lay outside the gene matches. This CDR3 comprises 15 residues. The CDR3 loop is CSVLITGESTDTQYF. The CDR3 DNA follows: TGCAGCGTTCTTATTACAGGGGAGAGCACAGATACGCAGTATTTT.

The chain is built from TRBV5-1 and TRBJ2-1; 10 bases are shared with TRBD1. From germline, CDR1 is SGHRS and CDR2 YFSETQ. This CDR3 is 14 amino acids long. The V and J ends lost 4 bases and 6 bases, in that order; junction bases with no gene match: 4. The CDR3 reads CASSTGQGTNEQFF. In DNA form, the CDR3 reads TGCGCCAGCAGCACGGGACAGGGGACCAATGAGCAGTTCTTC.

There are a few counts of this clone. This chain connects TRBV5-1 to TRBJ2-1, with TRBD2 matching 15 bases. J gave up 3 bases and V 0 bases, and 10 bases lay outside the gene matches. Germline assignment: CDR1 SGHRS and CDR2 YFSETQ. The CDR3 extends over 20 amino acids. This CDR3 reads CASSLAPGLAGGTIYNEQFF. As DNA, the CDR3 is TGCGCCAGCAGCTTGGCCCCGGGACTAGCGGGAGGTACCATCTACAATGAGCAGTTCTTC.

The chain uses TRBV3-1 (or the pseudogene TRBV3-2) and TRBJ1-1; D ambiguous. CDR3 length: 15 amino acids. Trimming cost V 0 bases and J 5 bases, with 13 bases left between them. Germline V CDR1 and CDR2: LGHDT, YNNKEL (reference sequence). CDR3 region: CASSQDHGGRTEAFF. Here the CDR3 DNA reads TGTGCCAGCAGCCAAGACCATGGAGGTAGGACTGAAGCTTTCTTT.

Here the CDR3 reads CATSDYRTFQETQYF. The CDR3 DNA reads as TGTGCCACCAGTGATTACCGGACTTTCCAAGAGACCCAGTACTTC. This sequence joins TRBV24-1 and TRBJ2-5; D may be TRBD2 (5 bases). This CDR3 contains 15 residues. Germline CDR1 reads KGHDR; CDR2 reads SFDVKD. The V end was cut by 2 bases, the J end by 1 base, with 10 bases between.

The chain employs TRBV5-6 and TRBJ2-3; tentative D call: TRBD2 (5 bases). The germline V gene encodes CDR1 SGHDT and CDR2 YYEEEE. CDR3 length: 17 amino acids. Trimming took off 2 bases at V and 0 bases at J, with 16 bases between the two ends. The CDR3 here is CASSFFSGNPSTDTQYF. The CDR3 DNA is TGTGCCAGCAGCTTCTTCAGCGGAAATCCTAGCACAGATACGCAGTATTTT.

CDR3 bases: TGCGCCAGCAGCGAAAACCCTGGCGCCGGGGAAAACGAGCAGTACTTC. It yields the protein CASSENPGAGENEQYF. The chain uses TRBV5-1 and TRBJ2-7; D is possibly TRBD2 (5 bases). The CDR3 extends over 16 amino acids. V gave up 4 bases and J gave up 5 bases, with 22 bases separating them. Germline-derived CDR1 and CDR2 are SGHRS and YFSETQ.

This chain uses TRBV24-1 with TRBJ2-1, with 7 bases lining up with TRBD2. The CDR3 runs to 14 residues. Trimming removed 6 bases from V and 0 bases from J; junction bases left unmatched: 1. The V gene's germline CDR1 is KGHDR and CDR2 SFDVKD. The CDR3 region is CATSRGSSYNEQFF. The DNA for the CDR3 is TGTGCCACCAGTCGCGGGAGCTCCTACAATGAGCAGTTCTTC.

The gene calls are TRBV7-3 and TRBJ1-2; a weak D match, TRBD1 (6 bases). Trimming took 1 base from V and 8 from J, leaving 20 bases between them. CDR3 size: 16 residues. Germline V gene sequence: CDR1 SGHTA, CDR2 FQGTGA. The CDR3 spells CASSLMPDRSLGGYTF. The CDR3 DNA sequence: TGTGCCAGCAGCTTAATGCCGGACAGATCCCTTGGGGGCTACACCTTC. The full variable domain, rest sourced from reference TRBV7-3 and TRBJ1-2, is GAGVSQTPSNKVTEKGKYVELRCDPISGHTALYWYRQSLGQGPEFLIYFQGTGAADDSGLPNDRFFAVRPEGSVSTLKIQRTERGDSAVYLCASSLMPDRSLGGYTFGSGTRLTVV.

The rearrangement uses TRBV7-2 and TRBJ1-4; possible D gene TRBD1, 5 bases. The length of the CDR3 is 15 residues. V was clipped by 3 bases and J by 3 bases, with 11 bases between them. Germline loops: CDR1 SGHTA, CDR2 FQGNSA. The CDR3 coding sequence is TGTGCCAGCAGCTTGACCGGGACTTCTAATGAAAAACTGTTTTTT. It yields the protein CASSLTGTSNEKLFF.

V and J are TRBV6-5 and TRBJ2-3, with 9 bases matching TRBD1. The length of the CDR3 is 16 residues. The germline CDR1 and CDR2 sequences are MNHEY and SVGAGI. The J segment lost 9 bases and the V segment lost 4 bases, leaving 14 bases of the junction unmatched. For the CDR3, the DNA is TGTGCCAGCAGTTTCGCCGAGACAGGGGGACAGATAACGCAGTATTTT. Residues: CASSFAETGGQITQYF.

The chain links TRBV5-1 to TRBJ2-5; 7 bases line up with TRBD1. CDR3 length equals 15 residues. The J segment lost 0 bases and the V segment lost 4 bases, leaving 6 bases of the junction unmatched. Per germline, CDR1 SGHRS and CDR2 YFSETQ. CDR3 loop: CASSGTGTDQETQYF. The CDR3 DNA sequence: TGCGCCAGCAGCGGGACCGGGACAGACCAAGAGACCCAGTACTTC.